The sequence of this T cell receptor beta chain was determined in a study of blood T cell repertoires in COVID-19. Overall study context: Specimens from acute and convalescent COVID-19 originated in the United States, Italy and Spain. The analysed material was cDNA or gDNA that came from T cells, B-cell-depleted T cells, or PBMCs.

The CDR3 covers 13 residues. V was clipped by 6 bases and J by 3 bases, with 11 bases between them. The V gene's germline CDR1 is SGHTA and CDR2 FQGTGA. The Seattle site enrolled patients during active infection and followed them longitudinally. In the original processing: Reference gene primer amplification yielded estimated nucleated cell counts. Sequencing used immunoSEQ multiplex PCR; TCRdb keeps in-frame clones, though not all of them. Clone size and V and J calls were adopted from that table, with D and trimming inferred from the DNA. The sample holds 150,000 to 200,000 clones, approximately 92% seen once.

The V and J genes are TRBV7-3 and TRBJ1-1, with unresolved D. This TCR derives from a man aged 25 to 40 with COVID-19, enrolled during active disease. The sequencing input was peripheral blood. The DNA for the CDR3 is TGTGCCAGCAGATTCGGGTGGCACACTGAAGCTTTCTTT. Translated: CASRFGWHTEAFF.